This is a list of T cell receptor beta chains from one sample in a study of T cell changes during pregnancy in multiple sclerosis. Measured with immunoSEQ multiplex PCR; TCRdb has only the in-frame clones, and not every one. This sample carries about 110,000 clones, roughly 89% of them seen once, and the ten largest clones take over 1.5%. The sequencing here drew on peripheral blood, taken before pregnancy. The source is a female donor with multiple sclerosis, enrolled in a pregnancy study. Both conserved end residues are trimmed from each CDR3. For some rows the clone size is stated as once, few or many, or as a class when expanded; others skip it.

v_call	j_call	clone_size	cdr3_aa
TRBV30	TRBJ1-5	NA	AWSGGGGSNQPQH
TRBV6-5	TRBJ1-2	NA	ASRSSANYGYT
TRBV19	TRBJ2-7	NA	ASSTHYTGEQY
TRBV27	TRBJ1-3	NA	ASSLSPTDEGNTIY
TRBV5-1	TRBJ2-3	NA	ASSFRGWRTDTQY
TRBV15	TRBJ2-5	NA	ATSRDSQETQY
TRBV6-5	TRBJ2-1	NA	ASSYSRTSSNEQF
TRBV10-2	TRBJ2-1	NA	ASGLAGGYNEQF
TRBV7-9	TRBJ1-3	NA	ASSSDTREQNTIY
TRBV7-3	TRBJ2-1	NA	ASSPRTNTNNEQF
TRBV7-9	TRBJ2-1	few	ASSRWEAQGNEQF
TRBV28	TRBJ1-4	NA	ASSLGTINEKLF
TRBV7-2	TRBJ1-1	NA	ASSLGGTGRAF
TRBV5-5	TRBJ2-5	NA	ASSAGQGRETQY
TRBV11-3	TRBJ1-1	NA	ASSEGGMNTEAF
TRBV30	TRBJ2-7	NA	AWSVLDRGSEQY
TRBV9	TRBJ2-5	NA	ASSASSGGAGETQY
TRBV5-1	TRBJ2-2	NA	ASSLKTGGNTGELF
TRBV18	TRBJ1-2	NA	ASSPRTGRLNYGYT
TRBV7-9	TRBJ2-5	NA	ASSLGLVQETQY
TRBV6-6	TRBJ2-2	NA	GTKESNTGELF
TRBV7-9	TRBJ2-7	NA	ASSSGTVISYEQY
TRBV29-1	TRBJ1-6	NA	SVETGGVGRALH
TRBV7-9	TRBJ2-2	NA	ASSFRNTGELF
TRBV18	TRBJ2-1	NA	ASSELGGNNEQF
TRBV11-3	TRBJ2-5	NA	ASSLVGGGAGETQY
TRBV7-9	TRBJ1-2	NA	ASSPIPRTGGNYGYT
TRBV5-1	TRBJ2-4	NA	ASSLRGPGTPKNIQY
TRBV11-2	TRBJ2-1	NA	ASSPTAGSVL
TRBV4-1	TRBJ1-6	NA	ASSQGTVGSPLH
TRBV19	TRBJ2-2	NA	ASTLAGSNTGELF
TRBV19	TRBJ1-5	NA	ASSTMVLGTGAPNQPQH
TRBV5-4	TRBJ2-7	once	ASSGGQYSHSYEQY
TRBV11-3	TRBJ2-2	once	ASSFHQQGTGELF
TRBV30	TRBJ2-7	NA	AVGTGSSYEQY
TRBV19	TRBJ1-4	NA	ASRDRGGRTNEKLF
TRBV14	TRBJ1-1	NA	ASSRRSVLGGRDTEAF
TRBV2	TRBJ1-1	NA	ASSEGNRGGNTEAF
TRBV6-5	TRBJ2-2	NA	ASSPGGSGELF
TRBV4-1	TRBJ1-2	NA	ASSLNRGRGYT
TRBV5-1	TRBJ1-2	NA	ASSIGTGTGSDGYT
TRBV6-5	TRBJ2-5	NA	ASKGGITQETQY